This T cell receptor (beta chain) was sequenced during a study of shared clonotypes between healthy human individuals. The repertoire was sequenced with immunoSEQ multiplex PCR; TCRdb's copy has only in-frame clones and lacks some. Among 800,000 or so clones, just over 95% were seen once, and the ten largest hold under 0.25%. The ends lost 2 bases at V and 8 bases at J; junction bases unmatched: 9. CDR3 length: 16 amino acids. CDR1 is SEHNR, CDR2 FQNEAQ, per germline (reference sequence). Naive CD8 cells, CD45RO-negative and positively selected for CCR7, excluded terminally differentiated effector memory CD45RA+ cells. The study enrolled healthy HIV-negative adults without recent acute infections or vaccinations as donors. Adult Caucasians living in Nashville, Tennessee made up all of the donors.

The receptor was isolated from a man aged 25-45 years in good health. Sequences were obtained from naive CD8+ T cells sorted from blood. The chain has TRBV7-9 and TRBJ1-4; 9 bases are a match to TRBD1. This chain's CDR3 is CASSLIFGDREEKLFF. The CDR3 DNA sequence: TGTGCCAGCAGCTTAATTTTTGGGGACAGGGAAGAAAAACTGTTTTTT.